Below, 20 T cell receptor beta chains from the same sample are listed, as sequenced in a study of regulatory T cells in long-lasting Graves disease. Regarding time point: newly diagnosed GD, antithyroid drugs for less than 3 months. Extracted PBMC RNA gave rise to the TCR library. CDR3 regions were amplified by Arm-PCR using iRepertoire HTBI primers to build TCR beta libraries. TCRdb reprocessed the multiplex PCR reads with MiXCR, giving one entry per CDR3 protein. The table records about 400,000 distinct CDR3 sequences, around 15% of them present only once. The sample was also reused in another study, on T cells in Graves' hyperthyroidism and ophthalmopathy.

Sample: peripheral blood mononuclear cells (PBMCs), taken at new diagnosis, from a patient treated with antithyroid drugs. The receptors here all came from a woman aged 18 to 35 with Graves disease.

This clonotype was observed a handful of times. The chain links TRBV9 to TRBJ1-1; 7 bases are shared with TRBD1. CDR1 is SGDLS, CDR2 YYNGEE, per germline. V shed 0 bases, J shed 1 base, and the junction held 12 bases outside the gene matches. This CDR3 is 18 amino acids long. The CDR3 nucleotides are TGTGCCAGCAGCGTAGTGGCCCGACAGGGAAGAAGGAACACTGAAGCTTTCTTT. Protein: CASSVVARQGRRNTEAFF.

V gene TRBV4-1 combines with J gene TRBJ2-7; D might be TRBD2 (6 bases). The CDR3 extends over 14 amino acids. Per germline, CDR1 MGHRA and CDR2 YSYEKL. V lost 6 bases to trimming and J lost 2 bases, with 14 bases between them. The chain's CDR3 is CASSLNSGPYEQYF. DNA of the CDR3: TGCGCCAGCAGTTTGAATAGCGGTCCCTACGAGCAGTACTTC.

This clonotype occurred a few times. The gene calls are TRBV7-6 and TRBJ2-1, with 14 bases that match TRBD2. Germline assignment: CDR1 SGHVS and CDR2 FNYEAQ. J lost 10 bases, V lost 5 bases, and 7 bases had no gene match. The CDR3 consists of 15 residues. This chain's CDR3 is CASSRGLAGVQEQFF. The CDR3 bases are TGTGCCAGCAGCCGGGGACTAGCGGGAGTACAGGAGCAGTTCTTC.

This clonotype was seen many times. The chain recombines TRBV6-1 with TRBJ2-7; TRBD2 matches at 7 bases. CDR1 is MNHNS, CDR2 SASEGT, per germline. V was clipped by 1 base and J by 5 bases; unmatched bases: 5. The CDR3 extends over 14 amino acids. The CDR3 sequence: CASSEGGGWNEQYF. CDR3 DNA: TGTGCCAGCAGTGAAGGGGGGGGGTGGAACGAGCAGTACTTC.

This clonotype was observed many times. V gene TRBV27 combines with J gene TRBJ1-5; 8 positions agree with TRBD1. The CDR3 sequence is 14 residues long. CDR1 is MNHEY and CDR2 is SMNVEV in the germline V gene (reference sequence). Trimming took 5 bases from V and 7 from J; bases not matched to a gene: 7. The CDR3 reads CASSAYRGNQPQHF. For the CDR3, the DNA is TGTGCCAGCAGTGCGTACAGGGGGAACCAGCCCCAGCATTTT.

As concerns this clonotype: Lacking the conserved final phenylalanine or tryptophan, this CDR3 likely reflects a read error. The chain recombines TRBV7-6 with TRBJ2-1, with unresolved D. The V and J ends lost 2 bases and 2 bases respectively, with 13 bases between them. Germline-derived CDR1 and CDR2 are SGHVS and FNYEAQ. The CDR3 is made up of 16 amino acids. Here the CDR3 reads CASSLRPAETYNEQFS. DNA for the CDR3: TGTGCCAGCAGCTTACGGCCGGCGGAGACCTACAATGAGCAGTTCTCC.

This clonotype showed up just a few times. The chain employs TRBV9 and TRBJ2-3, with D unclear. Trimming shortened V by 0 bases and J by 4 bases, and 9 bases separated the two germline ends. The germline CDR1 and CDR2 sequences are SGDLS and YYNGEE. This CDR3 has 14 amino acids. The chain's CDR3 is CASSVEKESDTQYF. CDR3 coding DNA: TGTGCCAGCAGCGTAGAGAAAGAATCAGATACGCAGTATTTT.

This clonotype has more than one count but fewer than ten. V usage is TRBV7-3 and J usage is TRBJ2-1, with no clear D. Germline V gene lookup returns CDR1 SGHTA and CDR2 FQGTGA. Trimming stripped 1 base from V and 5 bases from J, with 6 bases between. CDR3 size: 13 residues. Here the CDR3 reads CASSLNYNNEQFF. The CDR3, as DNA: TGTGCCAGCAGCTTAAACTACAACAATGAGCAGTTCTTC.

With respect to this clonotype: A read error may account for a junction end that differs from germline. The chain's CDR3 is CASSLDGAWDQPQHF. CDR3 nucleotides: TGCGCCAGCAGCTTGGACGGCGCTTGGGATCAGCCCCAGCATTTT. V usage is TRBV5-5 and J usage is TRBJ1-5; D remains ambiguous. CDR1 and CDR2 from the germline V gene are SGHKS and YYEKEE (reference sequence). This CDR3 has 15 amino acids.

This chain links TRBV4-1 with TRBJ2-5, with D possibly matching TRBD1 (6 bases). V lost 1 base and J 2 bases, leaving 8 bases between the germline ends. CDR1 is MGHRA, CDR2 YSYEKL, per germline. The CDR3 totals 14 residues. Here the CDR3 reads CASSQAGTQETQYF. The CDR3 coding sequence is TGCGCCAGCAGCCAAGCCGGGACACAAGAGACCCAGTACTTC.

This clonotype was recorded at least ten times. CDR3 loop: CASSVGTPLEQYF. CDR3 nucleotide sequence: TGTGCCAGCAGCGTCGGGACTCCGCTCGAGCAGTACTTC. V gene TRBV7-2 combines with J gene TRBJ2-7; D may be TRBD2 (6 bases). Trimming pared 5 bases from V and 6 bases from J, leaving 14 bases between. Germline-derived CDR1 and CDR2 are SGHTA and FQGNSA. The CDR3 covers 13 residues.

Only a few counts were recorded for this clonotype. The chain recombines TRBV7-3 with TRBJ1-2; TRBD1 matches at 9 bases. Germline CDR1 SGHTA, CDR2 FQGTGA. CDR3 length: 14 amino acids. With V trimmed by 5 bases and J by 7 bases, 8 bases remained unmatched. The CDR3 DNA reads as TGTGCCAGCAGCGCCGGACAGGGGATGAGTGGCTACACCTTC. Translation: CASSAGQGMSGYTF.

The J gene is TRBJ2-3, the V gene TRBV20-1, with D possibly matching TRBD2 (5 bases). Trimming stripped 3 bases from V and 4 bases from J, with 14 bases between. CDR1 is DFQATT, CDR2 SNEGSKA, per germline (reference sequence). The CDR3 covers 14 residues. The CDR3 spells CSASKPPGADTQYF. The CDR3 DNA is TGCAGTGCTAGTAAGCCCCCCGGGGCAGATACGCAGTATTTT.

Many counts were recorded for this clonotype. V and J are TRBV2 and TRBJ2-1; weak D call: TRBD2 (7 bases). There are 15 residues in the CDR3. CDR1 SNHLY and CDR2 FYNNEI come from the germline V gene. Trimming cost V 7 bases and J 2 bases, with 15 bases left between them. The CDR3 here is CASTPRGGAYNEQFF. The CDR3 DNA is TGTGCCAGCACCCCGAGGGGGGGGGCCTACAATGAGCAGTTCTTC.

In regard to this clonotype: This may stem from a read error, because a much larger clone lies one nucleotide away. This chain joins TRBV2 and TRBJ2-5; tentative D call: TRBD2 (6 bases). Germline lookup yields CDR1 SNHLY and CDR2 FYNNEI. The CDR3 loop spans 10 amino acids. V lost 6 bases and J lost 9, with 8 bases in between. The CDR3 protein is CASSGSAQYF. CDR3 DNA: TGTGCCAGCAGCGGGAGTGCCCAGTACTTC.

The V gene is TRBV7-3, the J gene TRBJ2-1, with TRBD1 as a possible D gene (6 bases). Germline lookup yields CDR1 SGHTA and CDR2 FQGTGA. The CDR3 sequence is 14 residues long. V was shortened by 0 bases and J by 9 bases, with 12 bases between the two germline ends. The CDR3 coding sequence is TGTGCCAGCAGCTTAACGGTCTGGGACACTGAGCAGTTCTTC. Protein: CASSLTVWDTEQFF.

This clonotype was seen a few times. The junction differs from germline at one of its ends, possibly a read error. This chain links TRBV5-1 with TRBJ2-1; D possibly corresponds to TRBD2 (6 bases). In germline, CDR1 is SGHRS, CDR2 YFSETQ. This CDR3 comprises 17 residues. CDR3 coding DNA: TGTGCCAGCAGCTTGACTGTCGGAGGGGCTACACGGCATGAGCAGTTCTTC. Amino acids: CASSLTVGGATRHEQFF.

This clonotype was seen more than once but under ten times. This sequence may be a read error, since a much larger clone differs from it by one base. The CDR3: CASSRVPGKAGNAIYF. The CDR3, as DNA: TGTGCCAGCTCTCGGGTCCCCGGGAAAGCTGGAAACGCCATATATTTT. The chain carries TRBV18 and TRBJ1-3; D unclear. The length of the CDR3 is 16 residues. Germline CDR1 and CDR2: KGHSH and LQKENI.

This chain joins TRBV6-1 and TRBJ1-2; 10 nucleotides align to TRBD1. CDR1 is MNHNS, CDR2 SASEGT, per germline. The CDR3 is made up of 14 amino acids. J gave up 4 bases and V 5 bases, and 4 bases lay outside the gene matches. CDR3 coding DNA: TGTGCCAGCAGTAGACAGGGGGCAGGCTATGGCTACACCTTC. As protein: CASSRQGAGYGYTF.

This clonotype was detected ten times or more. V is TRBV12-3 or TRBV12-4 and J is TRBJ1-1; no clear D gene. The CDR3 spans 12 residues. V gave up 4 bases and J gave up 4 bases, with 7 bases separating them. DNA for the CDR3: TGTGCCAGCAGTTCTTACAGCACTGAAGCTTTCTTT. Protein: CASSSYSTEAFF.